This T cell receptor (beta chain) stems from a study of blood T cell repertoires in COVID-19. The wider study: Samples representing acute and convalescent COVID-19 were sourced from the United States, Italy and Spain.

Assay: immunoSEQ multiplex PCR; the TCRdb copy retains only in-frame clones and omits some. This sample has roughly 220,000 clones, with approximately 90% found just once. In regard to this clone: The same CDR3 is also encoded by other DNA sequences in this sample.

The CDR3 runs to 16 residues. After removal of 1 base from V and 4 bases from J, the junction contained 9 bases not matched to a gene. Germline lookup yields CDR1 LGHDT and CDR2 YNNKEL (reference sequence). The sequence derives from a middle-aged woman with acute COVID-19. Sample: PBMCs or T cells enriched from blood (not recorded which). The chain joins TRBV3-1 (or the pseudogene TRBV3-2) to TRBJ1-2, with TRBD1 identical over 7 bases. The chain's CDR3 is CASSQGQGPLGYGYTF. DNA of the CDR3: TGTGCCAGCAGCCAAGGACAGGGACCCCTCGGCTATGGCTACACCTTC.